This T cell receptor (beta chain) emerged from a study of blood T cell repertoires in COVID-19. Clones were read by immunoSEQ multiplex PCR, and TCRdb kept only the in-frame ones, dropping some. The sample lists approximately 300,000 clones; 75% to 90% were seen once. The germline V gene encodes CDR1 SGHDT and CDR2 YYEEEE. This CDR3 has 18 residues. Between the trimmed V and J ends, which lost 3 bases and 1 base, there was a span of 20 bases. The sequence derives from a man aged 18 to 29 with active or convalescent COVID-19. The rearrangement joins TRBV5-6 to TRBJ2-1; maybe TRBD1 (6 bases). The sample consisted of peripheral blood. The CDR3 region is CASSSRFKGERSYNEQFF. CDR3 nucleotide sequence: TGTGCCAGCAGCTCTCGATTTAAGGGGGAGAGATCCTACAATGAGCAGTTCTTC.